The table lists the clone carrying this T cell receptor (beta chain) with a few counts. Different DNA sequences within this sample yield the same CDR3. TCRdb's table, derived via immunoSEQ multiplex PCR, lists solely in-frame clones and lacks some. This sample has more than 85,000 clones, with 87% found just once. The CDR3 length is 14 residues. Germline V CDR1 and CDR2: SGHTA, FQGTGA. V was shortened by 5 bases and J by 1 base, with 11 bases between the two germline ends. This entry belongs to a study of OX40 agonist ivuxolimab in advanced cancers. The sequence was collected from an adult with an advanced solid tumor such as melanoma, head and neck, liver or kidney cancer. The source material was CD4+ or CD8+ T cells sorted from blood, sampled in a trial of the OX40 agonist ivuxolimab. The genes are TRBV7-3 and TRBJ2-5; D unclear. The CDR3 DNA sequence: TGTGCCAGCAGCCCCACGGGCCTCCAAGAGACCCAGTACTTC. This sequence encodes CASSPTGLQETQYF.